Here is one TCR beta chain with its context. Its antigen is unknown. Researchers ran the PCR with 60 Vbeta and 13 Jbeta primers. Method: immunoSEQ multiplex PCR; TCRdb's copy keeps in-frame clones and lacks some. The sample lists 95,000 to 100,000 clones, less than 80% occurring once. V lost 6 bases and J lost 2; bases outside the gene matches: 9. Germline lookup yields CDR1 MNHNS and CDR2 SASEGT. CDR3 length: 15 amino acids. The entry originates in a study of cytomegalovirus exposure and HLA in healthy donors. Whole-study findings and limits: Despite most TCR sequences being rare, some public TCRs occurred in many donors.

The specimen was PBMCs. The chain combines TRBV6-1 with TRBJ1-1; 7 bases line up with TRBD1. This clonotype was sampled from a man between 40 and 49 years old in good health and CMV-seronegative. The CDR3 region is CASRPDRDLNTEAFF. In nucleotides, the CDR3 is TGTGCCAGCAGGCCAGACAGGGACCTAAACACTGAAGCTTTCTTT.